Sequencing of this TCR beta chain was carried out in a study of T cells in Graves' hyperthyroidism and ophthalmopathy. Amplification of TCR beta CDR3 regions was performed using RNA transcripts as template. With the HTBI primer set, the TCR CDR3 went through a first round of RT-PCR. A single record per CDR3 protein comes from TCRdb applying MiXCR to the multiplex PCR reads. The sample has hundreds of thousands of distinct CDR3 sequences; approximately 15% are singletons. This clonotype was observed at least ten times. Relative to the germline gene, one junction end is altered; a read error may explain this. Germline V gene lookup returns CDR1 SGHRS and CDR2 YFSETQ. This CDR3 has 16 amino acids. Under 3 months was the duration of disease in ophthalmopathy patients, who also had a Clinical Activity Score of at least 3 and a NOSPECS grade of at least 4. It was uncontrolled infection, other autoimmune disease, pregnancy or lactation that excluded patients.

The TCR was taken from a woman aged 40 to 50 with Graves' ophthalmopathy. Material for sequencing was blood. This chain uses TRBV5-1 with TRBJ2-5; D ambiguous. The CDR3 reads CASNLGSLTYQETQYF. CDR3 DNA: TGCGCCAGCAACTTGGGTAGCCTCACGTACCAAGAGACCCAGTACTTC.